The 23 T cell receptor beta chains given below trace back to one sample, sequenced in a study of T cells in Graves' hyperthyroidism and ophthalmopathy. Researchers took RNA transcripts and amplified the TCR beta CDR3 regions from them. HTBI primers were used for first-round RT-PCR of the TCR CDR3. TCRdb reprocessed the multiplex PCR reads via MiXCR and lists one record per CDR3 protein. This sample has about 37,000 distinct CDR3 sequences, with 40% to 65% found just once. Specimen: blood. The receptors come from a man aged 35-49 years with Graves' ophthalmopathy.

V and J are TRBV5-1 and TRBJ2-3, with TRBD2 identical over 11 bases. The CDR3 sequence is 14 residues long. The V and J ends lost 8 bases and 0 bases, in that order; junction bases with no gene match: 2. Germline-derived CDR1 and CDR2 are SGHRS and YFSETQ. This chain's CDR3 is CASGTSGSTDTQYF. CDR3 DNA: TGCGCCAGTGGGACTAGCGGTAGCACAGATACGCAGTATTTT.

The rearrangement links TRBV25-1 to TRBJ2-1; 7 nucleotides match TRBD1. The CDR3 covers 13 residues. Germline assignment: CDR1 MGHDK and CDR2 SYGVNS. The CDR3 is CADRARGHNEQFF. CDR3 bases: TGTGCTGACAGGGCCCGGGGCCACAATGAGCAGTTCTTC.

The CDR3, as DNA: TGTGCCAGCCCCGGACAGGGGACCAATAATGAAAAACTGTTTTTT. This codes for CASPGQGTNNEKLFF. V gene TRBV25-1 combines with J gene TRBJ1-4; 9 bases match TRBD1. This CDR3 is built from 15 residues. CDR1 and CDR2 (germline): MGHDK, SYGVNS. V lost 8 bases to trimming and J lost 4 bases; unmatched junction nucleotides: 8.

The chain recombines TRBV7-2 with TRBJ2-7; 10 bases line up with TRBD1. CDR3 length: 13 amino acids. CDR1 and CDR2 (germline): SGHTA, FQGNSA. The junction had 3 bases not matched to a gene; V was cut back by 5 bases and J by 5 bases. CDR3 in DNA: TGTGCCAGCAGCAAAGGGACAGGGGACGAGCAGTACTTC. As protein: CASSKGTGDEQYF.

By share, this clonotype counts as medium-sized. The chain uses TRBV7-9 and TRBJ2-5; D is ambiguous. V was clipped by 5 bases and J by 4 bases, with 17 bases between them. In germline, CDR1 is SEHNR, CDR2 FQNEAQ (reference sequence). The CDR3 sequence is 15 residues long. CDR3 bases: TGTGCCAGCAGCCATAGCTGGACCGTTGGAGAGACCCAGTACTTC. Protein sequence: CASSHSWTVGETQYF.

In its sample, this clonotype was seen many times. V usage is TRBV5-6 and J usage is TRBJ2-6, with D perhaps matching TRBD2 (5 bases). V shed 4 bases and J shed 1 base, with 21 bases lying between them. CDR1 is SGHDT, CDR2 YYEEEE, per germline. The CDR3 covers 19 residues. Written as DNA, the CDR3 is TGTGCCAGCAGCGGCCCCCCCCGGGAAGCCAATTCTGGGGCCAACGTCCTGACTTTC. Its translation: CASSGPPREANSGANVLTF. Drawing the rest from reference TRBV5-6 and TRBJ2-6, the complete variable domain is DAGVTQSPTHLIKTRGQQVTLRCSPKSGHDTVSWYQQALGQGPQFIFQYYEEEERQRGNFPDRFSGHQFPNYSSELNVNALLLGDSALYLCASSGPPREANSGANVLTFGAGSRLTVL.

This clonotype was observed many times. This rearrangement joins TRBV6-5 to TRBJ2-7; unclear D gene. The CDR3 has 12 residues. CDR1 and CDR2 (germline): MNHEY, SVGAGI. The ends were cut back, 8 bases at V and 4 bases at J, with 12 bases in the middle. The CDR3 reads CASSPSLYEQYF. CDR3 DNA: TGTGCCAGCTCCCCCTCTCTTTACGAGCAGTACTTC.

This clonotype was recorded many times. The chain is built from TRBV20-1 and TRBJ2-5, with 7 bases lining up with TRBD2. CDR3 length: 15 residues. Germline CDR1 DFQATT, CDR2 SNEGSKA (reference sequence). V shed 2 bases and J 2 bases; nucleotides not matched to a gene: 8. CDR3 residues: CSARKKRGSQETQYF. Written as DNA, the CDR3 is TGCAGTGCTAGAAAGAAGCGGGGTTCGCAAGAGACCCAGTACTTC.

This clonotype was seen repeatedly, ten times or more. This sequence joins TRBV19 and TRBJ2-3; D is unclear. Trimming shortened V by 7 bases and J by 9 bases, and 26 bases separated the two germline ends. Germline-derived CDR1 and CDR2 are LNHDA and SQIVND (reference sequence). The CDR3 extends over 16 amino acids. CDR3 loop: CASTHTTQVPAGTQYF. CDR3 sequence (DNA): TGTGCCAGTACCCATACCACCCAGGTTCCTGCTGGGACGCAGTATTTT.

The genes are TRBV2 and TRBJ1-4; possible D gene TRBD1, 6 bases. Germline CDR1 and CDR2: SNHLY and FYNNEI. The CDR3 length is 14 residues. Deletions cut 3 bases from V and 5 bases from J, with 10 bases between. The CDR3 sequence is CASSDHRENEKLFF. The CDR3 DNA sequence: TGTGCCAGCAGTGACCACAGGGAAAATGAAAAACTGTTTTTT.

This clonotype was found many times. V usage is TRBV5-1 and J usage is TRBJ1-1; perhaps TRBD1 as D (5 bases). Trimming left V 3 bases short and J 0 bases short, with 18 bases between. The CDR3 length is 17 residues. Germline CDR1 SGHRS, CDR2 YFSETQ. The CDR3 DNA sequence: TGCGCCAGCAGCTACGTCGGAGGGGTTCAAATGAACACTGAAGCTTTCTTT. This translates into CASSYVGGVQMNTEAFF.

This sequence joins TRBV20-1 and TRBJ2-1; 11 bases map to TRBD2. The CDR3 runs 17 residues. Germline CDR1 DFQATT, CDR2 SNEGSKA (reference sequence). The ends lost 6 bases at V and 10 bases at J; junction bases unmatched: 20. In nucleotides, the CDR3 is TGCAGTGCAGGGACTAGCGGCAGTAGGTCGGGGGCCAACGAGCAGTTCTTC. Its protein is CSAGTSGSRSGANEQFF.

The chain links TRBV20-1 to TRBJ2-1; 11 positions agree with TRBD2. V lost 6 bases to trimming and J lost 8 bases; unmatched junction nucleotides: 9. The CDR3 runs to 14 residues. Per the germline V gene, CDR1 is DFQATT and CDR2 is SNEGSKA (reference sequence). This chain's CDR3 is CSAVLAGAGDEQFF. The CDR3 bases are TGCAGTGCCGTACTAGCGGGAGCAGGCGATGAGCAGTTCTTC.

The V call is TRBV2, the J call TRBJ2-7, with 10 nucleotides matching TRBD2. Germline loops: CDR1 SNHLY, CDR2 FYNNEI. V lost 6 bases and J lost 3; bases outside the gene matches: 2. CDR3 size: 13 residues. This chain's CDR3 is CASSVAGGYEQYF. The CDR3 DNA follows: TGTGCCAGCAGCGTAGCGGGGGGCTACGAGCAGTACTTC. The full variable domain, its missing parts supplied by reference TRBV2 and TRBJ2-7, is EPEVTQTPSHQVTQMGQEVILRCVPISNHLYFYWYRQILGQKVEFLVSFYNNEISEKSEIFDDQFSVERPDGSNFTLKIRSTKLEDSAMYFCASSVAGGYEQYFGPGTRLTVT.

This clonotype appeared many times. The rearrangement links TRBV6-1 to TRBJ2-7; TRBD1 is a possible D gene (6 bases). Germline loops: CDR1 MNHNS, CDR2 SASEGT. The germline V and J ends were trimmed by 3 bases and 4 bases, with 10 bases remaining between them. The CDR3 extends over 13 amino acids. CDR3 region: CASSEGARYEQYF. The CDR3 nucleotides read TGTGCCAGCAGTGAGGGGGCTCGTTACGAGCAGTACTTC.

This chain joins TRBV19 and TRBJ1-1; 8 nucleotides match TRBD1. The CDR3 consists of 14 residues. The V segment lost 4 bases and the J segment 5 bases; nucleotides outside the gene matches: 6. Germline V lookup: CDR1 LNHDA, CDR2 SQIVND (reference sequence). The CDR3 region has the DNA TGTGCCAGTAGTAGGCGGACAGGGTGGACTGAAGCTTTCTTT. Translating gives CASSRRTGWTEAFF.

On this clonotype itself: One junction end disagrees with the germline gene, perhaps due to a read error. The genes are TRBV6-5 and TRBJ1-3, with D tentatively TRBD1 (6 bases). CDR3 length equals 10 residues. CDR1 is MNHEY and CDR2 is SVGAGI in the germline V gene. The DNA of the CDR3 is TGTGCCAGCTTTGGGGACACCATATATTTC. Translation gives CASFGDTIYF.

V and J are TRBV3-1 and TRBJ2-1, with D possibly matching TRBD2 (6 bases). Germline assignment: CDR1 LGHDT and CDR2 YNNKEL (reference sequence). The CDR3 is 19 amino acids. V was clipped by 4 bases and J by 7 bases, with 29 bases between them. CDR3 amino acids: CASSRAKAAGGRYWNEQFF. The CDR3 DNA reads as TGTGCCAGCAGCCGAGCCAAGGCTGCTGGGGGGAGATACTGGAATGAGCAGTTCTTC.

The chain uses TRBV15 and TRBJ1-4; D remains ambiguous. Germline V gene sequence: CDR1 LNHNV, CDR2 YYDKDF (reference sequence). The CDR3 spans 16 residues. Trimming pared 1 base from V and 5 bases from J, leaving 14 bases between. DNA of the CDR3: TGTGCCACCAGCAGAGCGGCGGGAGACTACAATGAAAAACTGTTTTTT. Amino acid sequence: CATSRAAGDYNEKLFF.

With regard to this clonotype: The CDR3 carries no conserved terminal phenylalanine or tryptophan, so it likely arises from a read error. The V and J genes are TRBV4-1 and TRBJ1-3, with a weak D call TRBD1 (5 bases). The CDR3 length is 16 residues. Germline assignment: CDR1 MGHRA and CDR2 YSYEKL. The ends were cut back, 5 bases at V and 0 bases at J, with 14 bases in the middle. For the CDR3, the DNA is TGCGCCAGCAGCTCGAGCGGGGACTACTCTGGAAACACCATATATCTT. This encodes CASSSSGDYSGNTIYL.

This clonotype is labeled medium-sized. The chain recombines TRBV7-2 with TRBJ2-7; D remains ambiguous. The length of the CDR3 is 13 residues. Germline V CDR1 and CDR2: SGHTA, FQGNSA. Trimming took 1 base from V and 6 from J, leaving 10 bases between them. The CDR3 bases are TGTGCCAGCAGCTTAGGTATTTTTACCGAGCAGTACTTC. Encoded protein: CASSLGIFTEQYF.

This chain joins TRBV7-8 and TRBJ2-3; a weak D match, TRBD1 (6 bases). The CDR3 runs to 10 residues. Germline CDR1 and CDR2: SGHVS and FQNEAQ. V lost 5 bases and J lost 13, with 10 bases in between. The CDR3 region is CASSQHREYF. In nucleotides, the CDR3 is TGTGCCAGCAGCCAACACAGGGAGTATTTT.

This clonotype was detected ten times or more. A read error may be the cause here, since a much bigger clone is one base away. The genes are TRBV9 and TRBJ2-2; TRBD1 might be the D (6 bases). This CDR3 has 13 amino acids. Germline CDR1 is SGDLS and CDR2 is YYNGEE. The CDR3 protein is CAGRGPNTGELFF. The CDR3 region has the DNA TGTGCAGGCAGGGGACCCAACACCGGGGAGCTGTTTTTT.